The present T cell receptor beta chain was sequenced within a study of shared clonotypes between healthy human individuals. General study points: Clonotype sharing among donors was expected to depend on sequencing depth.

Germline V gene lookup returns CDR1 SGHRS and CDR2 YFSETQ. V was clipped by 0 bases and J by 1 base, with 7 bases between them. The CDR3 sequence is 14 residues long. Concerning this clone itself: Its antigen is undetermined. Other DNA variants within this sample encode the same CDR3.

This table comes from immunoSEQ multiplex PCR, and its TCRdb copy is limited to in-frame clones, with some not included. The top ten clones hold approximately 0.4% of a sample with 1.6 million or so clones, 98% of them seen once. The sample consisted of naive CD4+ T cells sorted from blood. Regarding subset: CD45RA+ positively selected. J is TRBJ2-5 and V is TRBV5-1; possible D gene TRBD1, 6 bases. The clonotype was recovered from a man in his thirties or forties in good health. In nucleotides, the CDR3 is TGCGCCAGCAGCTTGGTGACAGGCCAAGAGACCCAGTACTTC. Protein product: CASSLVTGQETQYF.